These 15 T cell receptor beta chains came from one sample sequenced in a study of blood T cell repertoires in COVID-19. The data were produced by immunoSEQ multiplex PCR, yet TCRdb's version contains in-frame clones alone and is incomplete. The table lists several thousand clones, under 85% of them singletons. Input material: peripheral blood. These receptors originate from a human donor in a cohort sampled during active COVID-19.

The chain couples TRBV4-1 to TRBJ2-1, with 9 positions matching TRBD2. V lost 3 bases to trimming and J lost 6 bases; unmatched junction nucleotides: 9. The germline CDR1 and CDR2 sequences are MGHRA and YSYEKL. The CDR3 is 16 amino acids. CDR3 nucleotide sequence: TGCGCCAGCAGCCATCCCGCGGGGGGGGTTCTCAATGAGCAGTTCTTC. Protein: CASSHPAGGVLNEQFF.

The rearrangement uses TRBV12-3 or TRBV12-4 and TRBJ1-5; no clear D. This CDR3 is 13 amino acids long. Trimming cost V 5 bases and J 5 bases, with 10 bases left between them. This CDR3 is CASSPRFDQPQHF. For the CDR3, the DNA is TGTGCCAGCAGTCCCCGGTTCGATCAGCCCCAGCATTTT.

This clone was counted a single time. The rearrangement links TRBV6-6 to TRBJ1-5; D is uncertain. The CDR3 has 16 amino acids. V lost 2 bases, J lost 2 bases, and 13 bases lay in between. Germline V gene lookup returns CDR1 MNHNY and CDR2 SVGAGI (reference sequence). The CDR3 nucleotides read TGTGCCAGCAGTTACGTTGGAGGGAATGGCAATCAGCCCCAGCATTTT. This gives the protein CASSYVGGNGNQPQHF.

This clone appeared once. V is TRBV5-6 and J is TRBJ2-5; 11 nucleotides match TRBD2. This CDR3 spans 15 amino acids. Germline loops: CDR1 SGHDT, CDR2 YYEEEE. V lost 1 base, J lost 1 base, and 0 bases stayed unmatched. CDR3 sequence: CASSLTSGGQETQYF. The CDR3 region has the DNA TGTGCCAGCAGCTTGACTAGCGGGGGCCAAGAGACCCAGTACTTC.

J is TRBJ2-1 and V is TRBV30, with TRBD2 identical over 7 bases. V lost 3 bases to trimming and J lost 10 bases; unmatched junction nucleotides: 3. Germline CDR1 GTSNPN, CDR2 SVGIG (reference sequence). The CDR3 consists of 11 residues. CDR3 residues: CAWRLGGEQFF. The CDR3 DNA follows: TGTGCCTGGAGGTTGGGAGGGGAGCAGTTCTTC. Using reference TRBV30 and TRBJ2-1 for the parts outside the CDR3, the full variable domain is SQTIHQWPATLVQPVGSPLSLECTVEGTSNPNLYWYRQAAGRGLQLLFYSVGIGQISSEVPQNLSASRPQDRQFILSSKKLLLSDSGFYLCAWRLGGEQFFGPGTRLTVL.

This clone ranks as medium-sized. The rearrangement uses TRBV9 and TRBJ2-1; 7 nucleotides agree with TRBD1. The CDR3 loop spans 14 amino acids. With V trimmed by 4 bases and J by 6 bases, 7 bases remained unmatched. Germline values: CDR1 SGDLS, CDR2 YYNGEE. DNA for the CDR3: TGTGCCAGCAGCCCCCCGACAGGGACCAATGAGCAGTTCTTC. Translating it yields CASSPPTGTNEQFF.

The V call is TRBV5-4, the J call TRBJ2-7; 9 bases agree with TRBD1. This CDR3 spans 15 amino acids. The germline CDR1 and CDR2 sequences are SGHNT and YYREEE (reference sequence). V dropped 4 bases and J dropped 2; count of bases not matched to a gene: 7. DNA for the CDR3: TGTGCCAGCAGCCTATCGGGACAGGGTACCTACGAGCAGTACTTC. Amino acid sequence: CASSLSGQGTYEQYF.

V gene TRBV29-1 combines with J gene TRBJ1-1; D unresolved. V was trimmed by 2 bases and J by 7 bases, leaving 8 bases between them. The CDR3 length is 11 residues. Germline V gene sequence: CDR1 SQVTM, CDR2 ANQGSEA. The CDR3 DNA sequence: TGCAGCGTTGAATTGGACTTTGAAGCTTTCTTT. It translates to CSVELDFEAFF.

This chain joins TRBV5-6 and TRBJ1-2; D is unresolved. The CDR3 loop spans 17 amino acids. CDR1 SGHDT and CDR2 YYEEEE come from the germline V gene. The V gene lost 4 bases and the J gene lost 0 bases, with 19 bases spanning the gap. The CDR3 spells CASSHRHQVLTNYGYTF. CDR3 bases: TGTGCCAGCAGCCACCGACACCAGGTACTCACTAACTATGGCTACACCTTC.

This clone was observed once. The CDR3 DNA sequence: TGCGCCAGCAGCCAAGGGTCGTCAGGGGCATACAATGAGCAGTTCTTC. Amino acid sequence: CASSQGSSGAYNEQFF. The V and J genes are TRBV4-3 and TRBJ2-1; a weak D match, TRBD1 (6 bases). Per germline, CDR1 LGHNA and CDR2 YSLEER. Trimming removed 1 base at V and 4 bases at J, with 14 bases between. The CDR3 spans 16 residues.

In this sample, this clone turned up once. The chain uses TRBV14 and TRBJ1-2, with 8 bases matching TRBD1. V lost 4 bases, J lost 4 bases, and 2 bases stayed unmatched. The CDR3 has 13 residues. The V gene's germline CDR1 is SGHDN and CDR2 FVKESK. The CDR3, as DNA: TGTGCCAGCAGCCCACAGGGGGTCTATGGCTACACCTTC. The encoded protein is CASSPQGVYGYTF.

CDR3 DNA: TGTGCCACCAGCAGAGCCCTTGGGGGGGCCGGGTCCTACAATGAGCAGTTCTTC. This sequence encodes CATSRALGGAGSYNEQFF. This rearrangement joins TRBV15 to TRBJ2-1; tentative D call: TRBD2 (7 bases). This CDR3 region has 18 residues. Trimming removed 1 base from V and 1 base from J, with 17 bases in between. The V gene's germline CDR1 is LNHNV and CDR2 YYDKDF (reference sequence). Based on the CDR3 plus reference TRBV15 and TRBJ2-1, the full variable domain is DAMVIQNPRYQVTQFGKPVTLSCSQTLNHNVMYWYQQKSSQAPKLLFHYYDKDFNNEADTPDNFQSRRPNTSFCFLDIRSPGLGDTAMYLCATSRALGGAGSYNEQFFGPGTRLTVL.

V usage is TRBV11-3 and J usage is TRBJ1-1; D gene ambiguous. The CDR3 is 16 amino acids. Germline V CDR1 and CDR2: SGHNT, YENEEA. The V end was cut by 1 base, the J end by 3 bases, with 15 bases between. CDR3 DNA sequence: TGTGCCAGCAGCTTAGCAACGCCGCGGGAGGACACTGAAGCTTTCTTT. Its protein product is CASSLATPREDTEAFF.

The V gene is TRBV4-2, the J gene TRBJ2-7, with 8 bases fitting TRBD1. Germline V gene lookup returns CDR1 LGHNA and CDR2 YNFKEQ. CDR3 length: 14 amino acids. V gave up 4 bases and J gave up 5 bases; unmatched junction bases: 7. CDR3 coding DNA: TGTGCCAGCAGCCTAAGGACAGGGTTTAACGAGCAGTACTTC. Protein sequence: CASSLRTGFNEQYF.

V and J are TRBV7-3 and TRBJ2-2, with 7 bases fitting TRBD2. CDR3 length: 17 amino acids. V lost 1 base, J lost 1 base, and 6 bases stayed unmatched. Per the germline V gene, CDR1 is SGHTA and CDR2 is FQGTGA. CDR3 in DNA: TGTGCCAGCAGCTTAAGAGGCGGGGGAGGGAACACCGGGGAGCTGTTTTTT. It codes for CASSLRGGGGNTGELFF.